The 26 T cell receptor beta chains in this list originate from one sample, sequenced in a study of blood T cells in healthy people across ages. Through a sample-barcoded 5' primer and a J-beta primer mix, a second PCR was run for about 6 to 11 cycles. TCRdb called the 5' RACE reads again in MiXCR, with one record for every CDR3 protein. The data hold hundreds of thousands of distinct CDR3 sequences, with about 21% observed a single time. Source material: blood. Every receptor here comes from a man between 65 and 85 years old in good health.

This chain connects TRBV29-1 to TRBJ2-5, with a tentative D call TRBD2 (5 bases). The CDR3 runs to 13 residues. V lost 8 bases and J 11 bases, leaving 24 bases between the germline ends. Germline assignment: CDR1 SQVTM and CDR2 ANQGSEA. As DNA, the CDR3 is TGCAGCTTTATGGCCTTAACAATTGGGGAGCAGTACTTC. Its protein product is CSFMALTIGEQYF.

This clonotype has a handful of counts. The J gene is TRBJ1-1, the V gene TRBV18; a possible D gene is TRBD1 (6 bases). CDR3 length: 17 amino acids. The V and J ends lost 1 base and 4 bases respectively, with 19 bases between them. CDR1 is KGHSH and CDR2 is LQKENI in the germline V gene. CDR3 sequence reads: CASSPQGVSGWSTEAFF. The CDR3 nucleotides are TGTGCCAGCTCACCACAGGGGGTGTCAGGTTGGAGCACTGAAGCTTTCTTT.

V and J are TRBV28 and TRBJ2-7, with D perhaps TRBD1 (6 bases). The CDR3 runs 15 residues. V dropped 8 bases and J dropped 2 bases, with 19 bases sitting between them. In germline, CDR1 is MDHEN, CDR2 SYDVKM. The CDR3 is CASGLGTFGAYEQYF. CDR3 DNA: TGTGCCAGCGGTCTCGGGACATTTGGGGCCTACGAGCAGTACTTC.

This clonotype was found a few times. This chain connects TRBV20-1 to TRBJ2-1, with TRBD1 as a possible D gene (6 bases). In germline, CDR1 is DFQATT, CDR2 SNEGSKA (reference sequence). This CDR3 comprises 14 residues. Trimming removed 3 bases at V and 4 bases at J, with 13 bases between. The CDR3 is CSASFGTQYNEQFF. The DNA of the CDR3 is TGCAGTGCTAGCTTCGGGACACAGTACAATGAGCAGTTCTTC.

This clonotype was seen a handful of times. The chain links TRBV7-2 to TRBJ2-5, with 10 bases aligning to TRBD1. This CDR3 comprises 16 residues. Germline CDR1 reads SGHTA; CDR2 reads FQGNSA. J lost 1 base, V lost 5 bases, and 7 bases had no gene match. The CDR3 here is CASSHWDRGFQETQYF. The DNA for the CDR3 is TGTGCCAGCAGCCATTGGGACAGGGGATTCCAAGAGACCCAGTACTTC.

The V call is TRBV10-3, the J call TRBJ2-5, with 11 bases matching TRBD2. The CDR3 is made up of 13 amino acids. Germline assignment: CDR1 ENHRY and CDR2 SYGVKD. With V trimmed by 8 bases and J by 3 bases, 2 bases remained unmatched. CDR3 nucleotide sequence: TGTGCCATCCGGGGACTAGCGGAAGAGACCCAGTACTTC. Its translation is CAIRGLAEETQYF.

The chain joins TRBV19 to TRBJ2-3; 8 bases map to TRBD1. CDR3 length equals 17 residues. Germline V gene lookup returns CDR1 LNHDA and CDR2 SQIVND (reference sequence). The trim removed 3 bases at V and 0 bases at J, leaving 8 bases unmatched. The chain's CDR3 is CASSIDGQGPSTDTQYF. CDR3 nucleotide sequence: TGTGCCAGTAGTATTGATGGACAGGGCCCTAGCACAGATACGCAGTATTTT.

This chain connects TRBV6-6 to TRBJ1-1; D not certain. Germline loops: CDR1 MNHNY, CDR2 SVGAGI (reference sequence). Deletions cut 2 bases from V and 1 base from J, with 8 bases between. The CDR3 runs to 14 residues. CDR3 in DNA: TGTGCCAGCAGTTACCGGCACGGGAACACTGAAGCTTTCTTT. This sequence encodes CASSYRHGNTEAFF.

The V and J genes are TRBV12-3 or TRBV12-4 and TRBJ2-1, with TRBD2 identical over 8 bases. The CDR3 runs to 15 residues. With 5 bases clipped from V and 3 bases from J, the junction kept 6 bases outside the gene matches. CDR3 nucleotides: TGTGCCAGCAGTATCATAGCGGGACTCTACAATGAGCAGTTCTTC. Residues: CASSIIAGLYNEQFF.

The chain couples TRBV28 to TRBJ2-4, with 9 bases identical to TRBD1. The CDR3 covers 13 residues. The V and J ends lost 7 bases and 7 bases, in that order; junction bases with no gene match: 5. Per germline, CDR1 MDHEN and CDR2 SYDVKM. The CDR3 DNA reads TGTGCCAGCACTGGGACAGGGTTGAACATTCAGTACTTC. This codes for CASTGTGLNIQYF.

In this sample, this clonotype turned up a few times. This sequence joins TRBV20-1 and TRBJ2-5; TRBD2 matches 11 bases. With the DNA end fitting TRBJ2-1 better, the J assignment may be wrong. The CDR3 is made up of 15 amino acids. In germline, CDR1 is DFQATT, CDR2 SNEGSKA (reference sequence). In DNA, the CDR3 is TGCAGTGCTGGAAGAACTAGCGGGAGTGGCTATGAGCAGTTCTTC. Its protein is CSAGRTSGSGYEQFF.

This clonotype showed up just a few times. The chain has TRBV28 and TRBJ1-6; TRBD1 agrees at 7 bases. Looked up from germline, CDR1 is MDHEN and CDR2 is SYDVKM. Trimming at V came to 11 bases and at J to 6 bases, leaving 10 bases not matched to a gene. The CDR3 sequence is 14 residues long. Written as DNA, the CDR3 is TGTGCCGCTTCCTGGGGACAGCGTAATTCACCCCTCCACTTT. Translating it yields CAASWGQRNSPLHF.

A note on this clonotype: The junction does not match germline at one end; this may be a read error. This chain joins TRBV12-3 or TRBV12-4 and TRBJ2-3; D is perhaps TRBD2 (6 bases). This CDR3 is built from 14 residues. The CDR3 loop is CASSRRERADAQYF. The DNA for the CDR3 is TGTGCCAGCAGTCGCCGGGAGCGGGCAGATGCGCAGTATTTT.

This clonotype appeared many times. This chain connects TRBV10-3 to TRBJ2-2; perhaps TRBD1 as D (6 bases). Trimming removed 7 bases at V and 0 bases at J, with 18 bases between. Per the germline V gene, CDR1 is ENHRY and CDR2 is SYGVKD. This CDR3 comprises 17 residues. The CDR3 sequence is CAITPGEGLTNTGELFF. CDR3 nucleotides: TGTGCCATCACCCCAGGGGAAGGTCTTACGAACACCGGGGAGCTGTTTTTT.

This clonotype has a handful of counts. The CDR3 loop is CASSYSGQEYEQFF. For the CDR3, the DNA is TGTGCCAGCAGTTACTCCGGCCAAGAATATGAGCAGTTCTTC. V usage is TRBV6-2 or TRBV6-3 and J usage is TRBJ2-1; D not certain. V was pared by 0 bases and J by 8 bases, with 11 bases between. The CDR3 extends over 14 amino acids. Germline V gene lookup returns CDR1 MNHEY and CDR2 SVGEGT.

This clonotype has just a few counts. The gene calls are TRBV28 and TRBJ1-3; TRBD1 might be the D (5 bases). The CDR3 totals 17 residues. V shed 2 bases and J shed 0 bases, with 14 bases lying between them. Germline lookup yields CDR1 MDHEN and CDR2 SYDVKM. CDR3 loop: CASSLRQSRFSGNTIYF. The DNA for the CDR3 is TGTGCCAGCAGTTTAAGACAGAGCCGATTCTCTGGAAACACCATATATTTT.

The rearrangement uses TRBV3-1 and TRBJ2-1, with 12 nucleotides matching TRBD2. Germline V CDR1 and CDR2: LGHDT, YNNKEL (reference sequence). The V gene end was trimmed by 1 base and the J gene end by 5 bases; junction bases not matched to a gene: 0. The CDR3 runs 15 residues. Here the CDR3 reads CASSQGTSGDNEQFF. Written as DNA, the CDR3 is TGTGCCAGCAGCCAAGGGACTAGCGGGGACAATGAGCAGTTCTTC.

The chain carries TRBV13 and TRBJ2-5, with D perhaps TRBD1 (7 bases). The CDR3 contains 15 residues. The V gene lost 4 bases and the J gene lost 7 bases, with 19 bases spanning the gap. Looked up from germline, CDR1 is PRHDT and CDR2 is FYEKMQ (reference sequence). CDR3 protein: CASSSSRQGGATQYF. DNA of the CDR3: TGTGCCAGCAGCTCTTCCCGTCAGGGGGGTGCGACCCAGTACTTC.

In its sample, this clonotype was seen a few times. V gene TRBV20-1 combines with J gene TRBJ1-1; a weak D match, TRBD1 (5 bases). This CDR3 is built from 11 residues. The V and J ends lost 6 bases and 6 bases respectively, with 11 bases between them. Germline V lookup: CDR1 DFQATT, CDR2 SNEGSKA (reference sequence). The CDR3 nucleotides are TGCAGTGCAGTGAGGGGTGCTGAAGCTTTCTTT. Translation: CSAVRGAEAFF.

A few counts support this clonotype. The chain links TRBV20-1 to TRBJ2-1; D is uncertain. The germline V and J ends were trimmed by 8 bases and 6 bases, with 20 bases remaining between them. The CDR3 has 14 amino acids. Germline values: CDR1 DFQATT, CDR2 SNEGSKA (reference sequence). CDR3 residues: CSPQKVQTANEQFF. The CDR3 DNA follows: TGCAGTCCCCAAAAGGTTCAGACGGCCAATGAGCAGTTCTTC.

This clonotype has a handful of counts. The CDR3 region is CASSLGLEGNEQFF. DNA of the CDR3: TGCGCCAGCAGCTTGGGTCTAGAAGGCAATGAGCAGTTCTTC. The genes are TRBV5-1 and TRBJ2-1, with no clear D. V was clipped by 0 bases and J by 6 bases, with 10 bases between them. The germline gives CDR1 SGHRS, CDR2 YFSETQ. This CDR3 contains 14 residues. Supplemented by reference TRBV5-1 and TRBJ2-1, the full variable domain reads KAGVTQTPRYLIKTRGQQVTLSCSPISGHRSVSWYQQTPGQGLQFLFEYFSETQRNKGNFPGRFSGRQFSNSRSEMNVSTLELGDSALYLCASSLGLEGNEQFFGPGTRLTVL.

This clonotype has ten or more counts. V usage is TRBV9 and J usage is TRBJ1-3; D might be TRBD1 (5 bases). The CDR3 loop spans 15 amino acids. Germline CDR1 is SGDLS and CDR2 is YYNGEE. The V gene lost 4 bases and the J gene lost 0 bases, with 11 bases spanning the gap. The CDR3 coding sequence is TGTGCCAGCAGCACGAAGGGGAGCTCTGGAAACACCATATATTTT. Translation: CASSTKGSSGNTIYF.

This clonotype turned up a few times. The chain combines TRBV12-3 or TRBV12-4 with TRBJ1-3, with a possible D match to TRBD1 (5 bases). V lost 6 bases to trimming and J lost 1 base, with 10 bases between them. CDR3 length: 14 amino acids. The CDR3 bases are TGTGCCAGCAGGGACACCGGTTCTGGAAACACCATATATTTT. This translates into CASRDTGSGNTIYF.

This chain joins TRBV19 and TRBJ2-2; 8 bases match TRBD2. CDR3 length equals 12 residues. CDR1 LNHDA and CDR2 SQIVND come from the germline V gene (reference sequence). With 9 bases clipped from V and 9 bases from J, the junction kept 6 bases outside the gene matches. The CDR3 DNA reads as TGTGCCAGCGGGAGGGCCGAAAGGGAGCTGTTTTTT. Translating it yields CASGRAERELFF.

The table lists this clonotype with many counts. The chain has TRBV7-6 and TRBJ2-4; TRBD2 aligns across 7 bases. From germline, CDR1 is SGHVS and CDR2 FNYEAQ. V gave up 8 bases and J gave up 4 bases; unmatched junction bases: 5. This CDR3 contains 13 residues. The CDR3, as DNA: TGTGCCAGCTCTAGCGGTCCTAAAAACATTCAGTACTTC. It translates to CASSSGPKNIQYF.

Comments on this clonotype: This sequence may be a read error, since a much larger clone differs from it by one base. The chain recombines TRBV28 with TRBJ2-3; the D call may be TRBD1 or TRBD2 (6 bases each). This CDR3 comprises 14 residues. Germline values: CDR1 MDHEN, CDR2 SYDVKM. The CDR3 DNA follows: TGTGCCAGCAGTGGGGGGTCATTGACAGGTACGCAGTATTTT. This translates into CASSGGSLTGTQYF.